Reported below is one T cell receptor beta chain. This entry is derived from a study of control samples from healthy donors and cancer patients. V lost 0 bases and J lost 3, with 6 bases in between. This CDR3 is 13 amino acids long. The germline V gene encodes CDR1 SGHRS and CDR2 YFSETQ. Method: immunoSEQ multiplex PCR; TCRdb's copy keeps in-frame clones and lacks some. The sample yields about 75,000 clones, 85% to 95% seen once. This clonotype was obtained from a woman in her thirties or forties in good health. What was sequenced was blood. J is TRBJ1-2 and V is TRBV5-1; D is uncertain. The CDR3 region has the DNA TGCGCCAGCAGCTTGGCCCGGGACTATGGCTACACCTTC. Translated: CASSLARDYGYTF.